Listed below are T cell receptor beta chains from one sample, sequenced in a study of blood T cell repertoires in COVID-19. Profiled with immunoSEQ multiplex PCR; TCRdb holds only in-frame clones, not every one. The sample has fewer than 300,000 clones; 81% are singletons. The sequencing input was peripheral blood. These receptors all come from a woman aged 55-69 years with active or convalescent COVID-19. CDR3s include the opening cysteine and the closing phenylalanine or tryptophan. A D gene is named only where the DNA matches it firmly. For some rows the clone size is stated as once, few or many, or as a class when expanded; others skip it.

clone size	D gene	V gene	J gene	CDR3 protein	CDR3 DNA
few	-	TRBV20-1	TRBJ2-3	CSASGRNRADTQYF	TGCAGTGCTAGTGGACGAAACAGGGCAGATACGCAGTATTTT
-	-	TRBV12-3/TRBV12-4	TRBJ2-7	CASSIKNYEQYF	TGTGCCAGCAGTATAAAAAACTACGAGCAGTACTTC
-	TRBD2	TRBV7-2	TRBJ2-3	CASRHPGLEGDTQYF	TGTGCCAGCAGGCATCCGGGACTAGAAGGCGATACGCAGTATTTT
-	-	TRBV9	TRBJ1-2	CASSVAPTGNYGYTF	TGTGCCAGCAGCGTAGCCCCCACAGGAAACTATGGCTACACCTTC
-	-	TRBV6-5	TRBJ2-7	CASSYSSRLASYEQYF	TGTGCCAGCAGTTACTCGAGCAGGCTAGCCTCCTACGAGCAGTACTTC
-	TRBD1	TRBV19	TRBJ2-5	CASGQGETQYF	TGTGCCAGTGGACAGGGGGAGACCCAGTACTTC
-	TRBD1	TRBV5-4	TRBJ2-2	CASSTQGWDGELFF	TGTGCCAGCAGCACACAGGGGTGGGACGGGGAGCTGTTTTTT
-	-	TRBV5-6	TRBJ1-4	CASSFSEDEKLFF	TGTGCCAGCAGCTTCTCCGAGGATGAAAAACTGTTTTTT
-	TRBD1	TRBV27	TRBJ1-5	CASSFNRGNQPQHF	TGTGCCAGCAGTTTCAACAGGGGGAATCAGCCCCAGCATTTT
-	TRBD1	TRBV5-1	TRBJ1-4	CASSISTGDNEKLFF	TGCGCCAGCAGTATATCCACAGGGGATAATGAAAAACTGTTTTTT
-	TRBD2	TRBV29-1	TRBJ2-5	CSSGLAGESQYF	TGCAGCTCCGGACTAGCGGGGGAGTCCCAGTACTTC
-	TRBD1	TRBV28	TRBJ1-5	CASSWGAGGQPQHF	TGTGCCAGCAGTTGGGGGGCAGGGGGTCAGCCCCAGCATTTT
-	TRBD1	TRBV5-6	TRBJ1-6	CASSLWHRGYSPLHF	TGTGCCAGCAGCTTGTGGCACAGGGGTTATTCACCCCTCCACTTT
few	-	TRBV6-4	TRBJ1-6	CASKRDRNLNSPLHF	TGTGCCAGCAAACGAGACAGAAACCTTAATTCACCCCTCCACTTT
many	-	TRBV5-1	TRBJ2-1	CASSTRRQRHNEQFF	TGCGCCAGCAGTACGCGGAGGCAGCGCCACAATGAGCAGTTCTTC
-	-	TRBV6-5	TRBJ1-1	CASSYSSLLDTEAFF	TGTGCCAGCAGTTACTCTAGTCTATTGGACACTGAAGCTTTCTTT